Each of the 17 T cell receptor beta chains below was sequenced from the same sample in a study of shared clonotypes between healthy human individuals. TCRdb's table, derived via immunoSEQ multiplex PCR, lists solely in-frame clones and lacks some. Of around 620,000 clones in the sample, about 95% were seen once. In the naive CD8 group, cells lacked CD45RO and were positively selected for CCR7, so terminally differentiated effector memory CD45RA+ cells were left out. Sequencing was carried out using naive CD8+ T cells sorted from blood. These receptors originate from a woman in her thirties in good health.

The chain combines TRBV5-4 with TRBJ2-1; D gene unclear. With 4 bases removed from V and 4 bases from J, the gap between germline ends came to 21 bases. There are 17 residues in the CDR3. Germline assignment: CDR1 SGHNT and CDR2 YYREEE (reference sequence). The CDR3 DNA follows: TGTGCCAGCAGCCCCATTAATCGGGCCAATTCGTACAATGAGCAGTTCTTC. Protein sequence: CASSPINRANSYNEQFF.

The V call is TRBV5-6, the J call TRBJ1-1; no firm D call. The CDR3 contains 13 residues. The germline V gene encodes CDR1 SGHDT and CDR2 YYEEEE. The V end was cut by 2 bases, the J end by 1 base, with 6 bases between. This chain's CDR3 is CASSFGRNTEAFF. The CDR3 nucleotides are TGTGCCAGCAGCTTTGGCAGGAACACTGAAGCTTTCTTT.

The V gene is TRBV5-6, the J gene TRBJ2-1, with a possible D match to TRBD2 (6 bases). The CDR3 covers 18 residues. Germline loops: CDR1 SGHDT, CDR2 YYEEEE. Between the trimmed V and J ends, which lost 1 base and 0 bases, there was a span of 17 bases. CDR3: CASSLWVGRQSSYNEQFF. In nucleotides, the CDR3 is TGTGCCAGCAGCTTGTGGGTTGGGAGGCAAAGCTCCTACAATGAGCAGTTCTTC.

CDR3 nucleotides: TGTGCCAGCAGCGACGGTCGTGGCTACACCTTC. Amino acid sequence: CASSDGRGYTF. V usage is TRBV27 and J usage is TRBJ1-2, with D hard to call. CDR1 and CDR2 (germline): MNHEY, SMNVEV (reference sequence). The length of the CDR3 is 11 residues. V dropped 6 bases and J dropped 7 bases, with 9 bases sitting between them.

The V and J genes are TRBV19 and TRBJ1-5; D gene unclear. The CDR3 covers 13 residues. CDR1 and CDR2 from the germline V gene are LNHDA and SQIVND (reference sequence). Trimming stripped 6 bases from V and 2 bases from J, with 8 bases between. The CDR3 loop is CASSDTGNQPQHF. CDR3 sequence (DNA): TGTGCCAGTAGCGATACAGGCAATCAGCCCCAGCATTTT.

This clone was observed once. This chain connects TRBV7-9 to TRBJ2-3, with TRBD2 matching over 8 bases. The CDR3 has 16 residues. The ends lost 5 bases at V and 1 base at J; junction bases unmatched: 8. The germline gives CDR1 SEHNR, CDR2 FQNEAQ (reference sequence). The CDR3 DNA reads TGTGCCAGCAGCCACGCATGGCGGGAGGGCACAGATACGCAGTATTTT. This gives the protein CASSHAWREGTDTQYF. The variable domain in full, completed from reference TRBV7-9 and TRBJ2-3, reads DTGVSQNPRHKITKRGQNVTFRCDPISEHNRLYWYRQTLGQGPEFLTYFQNEAQLEKSRLLSDRFSAERPKGSFSTLEIQRTEQGDSAMYLCASSHAWREGTDTQYFGPGTRLTVL.

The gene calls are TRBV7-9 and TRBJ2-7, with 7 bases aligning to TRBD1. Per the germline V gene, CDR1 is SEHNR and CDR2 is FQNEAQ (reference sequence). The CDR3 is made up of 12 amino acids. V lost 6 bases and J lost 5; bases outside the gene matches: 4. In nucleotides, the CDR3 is TGTGCCAGCAGTCCCGGACAGGACGAGCAGTACTTC. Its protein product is CASSPGQDEQYF.

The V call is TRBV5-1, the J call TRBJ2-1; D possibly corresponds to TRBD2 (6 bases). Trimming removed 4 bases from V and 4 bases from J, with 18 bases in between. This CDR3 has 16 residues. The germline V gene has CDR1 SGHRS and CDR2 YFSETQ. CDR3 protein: CASSPEWRGGYNEQFF. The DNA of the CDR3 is TGCGCCAGCAGCCCGGAATGGAGGGGCGGTTACAATGAGCAGTTCTTC.

CDR3 DNA sequence: TGTGCCAGCAGCTGGGGGGGAGACTATGGCTACACCTTC. Its translation: CASSWGGDYGYTF. The V call is TRBV7-8, the J call TRBJ1-2; the D gene is possibly TRBD1 (5 bases). The V and J ends lost 4 bases and 3 bases respectively, with 9 bases between them. Germline V CDR1 and CDR2: SGHVS, FQNEAQ. This CDR3 comprises 13 residues. The variable domain in full, completed from reference TRBV7-8 and TRBJ1-2, reads GAGVSQSPRYKVAKRGQDVALRCDPISGHVSLFWYQQALGQGPEFLTYFQNEAQLDKSGLPSDRFFAERPEGSVSTLKIQRTQQEDSAVYLCASSWGGDYGYTFGSGTRLTVV.

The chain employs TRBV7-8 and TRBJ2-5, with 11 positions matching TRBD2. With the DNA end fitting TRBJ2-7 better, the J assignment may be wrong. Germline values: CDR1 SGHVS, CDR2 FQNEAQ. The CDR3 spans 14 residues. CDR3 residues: CASSPGTSGYEQYF. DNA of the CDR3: TGTGCCAGCAGTCCAGGGACTAGCGGCTACGAGCAGTACTTC.

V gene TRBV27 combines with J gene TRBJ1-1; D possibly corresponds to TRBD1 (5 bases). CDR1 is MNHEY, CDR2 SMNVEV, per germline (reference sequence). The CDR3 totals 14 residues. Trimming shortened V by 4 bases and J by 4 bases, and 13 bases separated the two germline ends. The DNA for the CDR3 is TGTGCCAGCAGTTACCTAGTGGGGGGCACTGAAGCTTTCTTT. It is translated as CASSYLVGGTEAFF.

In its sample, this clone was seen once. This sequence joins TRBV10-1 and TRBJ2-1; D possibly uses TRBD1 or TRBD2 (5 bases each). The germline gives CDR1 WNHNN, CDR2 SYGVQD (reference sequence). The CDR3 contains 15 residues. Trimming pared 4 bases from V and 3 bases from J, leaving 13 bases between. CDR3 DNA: TGCGCCAGCAGTGGGGACCAAACTTACTACAATGAGCAGTTCTTC. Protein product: CASSGDQTYYNEQFF.

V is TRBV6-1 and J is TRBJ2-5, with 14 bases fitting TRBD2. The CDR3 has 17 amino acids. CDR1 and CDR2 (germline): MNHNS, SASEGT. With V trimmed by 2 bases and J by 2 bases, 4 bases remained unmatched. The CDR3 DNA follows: TGTGCCAGCAGTGAAAGGACTAGCGGGAGGATTCAAGAGACCCAGTACTTC. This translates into CASSERTSGRIQETQYF.

CDR3 nucleotides: TGTGCCAGCAGCTTACTAGTAGGGGAGCTGTTTTTT. Amino acid sequence: CASSLLVGELFF. The chain carries TRBV13 and TRBJ2-2; D uncertain. Looked up from germline, CDR1 is PRHDT and CDR2 is FYEKMQ (reference sequence). V was trimmed by 2 bases and J by 8 bases, leaving 6 bases between them. The CDR3 sequence is 12 residues long.

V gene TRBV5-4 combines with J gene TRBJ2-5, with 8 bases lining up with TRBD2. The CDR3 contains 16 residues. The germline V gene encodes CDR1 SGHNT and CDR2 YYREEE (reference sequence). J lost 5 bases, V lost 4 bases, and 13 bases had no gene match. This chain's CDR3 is CASSIDVGAGDETQYF. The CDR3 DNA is TGTGCCAGCAGCATAGATGTGGGAGCGGGGGATGAGACCCAGTACTTC.

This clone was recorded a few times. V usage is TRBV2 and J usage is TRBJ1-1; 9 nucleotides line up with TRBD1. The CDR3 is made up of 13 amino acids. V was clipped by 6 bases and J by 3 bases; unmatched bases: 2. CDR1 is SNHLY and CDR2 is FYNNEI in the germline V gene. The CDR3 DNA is TGTGCCAGCAGAGACAGGGGGGACACTGAAGCTTTCTTT. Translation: CASRDRGDTEAFF.

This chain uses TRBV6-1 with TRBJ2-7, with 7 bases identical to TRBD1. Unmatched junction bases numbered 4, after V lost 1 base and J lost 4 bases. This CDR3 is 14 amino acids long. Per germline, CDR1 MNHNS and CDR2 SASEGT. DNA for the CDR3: TGTGCCAGCAGTGAAGGGACAGGTTCTTACGAGCAGTACTTC. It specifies CASSEGTGSYEQYF.